Detailed here is one T cell receptor beta chain. The source of the sample is a study of somatic mutations in cytotoxic T cells in rheumatoid arthritis. Clones were read by immunoSEQ multiplex PCR, and TCRdb kept only the in-frame ones, dropping some. The table shows some 15,000 clones, with around 80% occurring only once. The material sequenced was CD8+ T cells sorted from blood. This receptor was obtained from a woman in her fifties or sixties with rheumatoid arthritis.

The CDR3 loop reads CASSLGEGNEQYF. The DNA for the CDR3 is TGTGCCAGCAGTTTGGGGGAGGGGAACGAGCAGTACTTC. The chain combines TRBV6-5 with TRBJ2-7; 7 nucleotides align to TRBD2. CDR1 MNHEY and CDR2 SVGAGI come from the germline V gene. After removal of 4 bases from V and 5 bases from J, the junction contained 5 bases not matched to a gene. This CDR3 region has 13 residues.